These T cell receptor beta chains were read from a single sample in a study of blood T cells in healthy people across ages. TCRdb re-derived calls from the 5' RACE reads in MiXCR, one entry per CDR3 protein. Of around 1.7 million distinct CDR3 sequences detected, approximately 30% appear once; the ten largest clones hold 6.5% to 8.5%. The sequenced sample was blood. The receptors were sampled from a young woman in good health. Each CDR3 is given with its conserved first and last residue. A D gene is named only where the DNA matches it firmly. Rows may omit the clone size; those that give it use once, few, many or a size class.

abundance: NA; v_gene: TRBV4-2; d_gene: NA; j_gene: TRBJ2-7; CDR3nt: TGTGCCAGCAGCCACGCAGCCCCGGGGGCCTACGAGCAGTACTTC; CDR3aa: CASSHAAPGAYEQYF
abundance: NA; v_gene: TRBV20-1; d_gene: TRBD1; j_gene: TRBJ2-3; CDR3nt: TGCAGTGCTAGGGGGATCCGAGGACAGGGCCGCGAAACGGACACAGATACGCAGTATTTT; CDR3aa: CSARGIRGQGRETDTDTQYF
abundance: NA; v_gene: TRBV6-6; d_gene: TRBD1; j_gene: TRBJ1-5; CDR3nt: TGTGCCAGCAGCCACCGACAGGGGGTTCAGCCCCAGCATTTT; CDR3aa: CASSHRQGVQPQHF
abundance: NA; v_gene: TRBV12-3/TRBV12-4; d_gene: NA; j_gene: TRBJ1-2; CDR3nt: TGTGCCAGCCACCTCGAGGTGGGTGGCTACACCTTC; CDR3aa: CASHLEVGGYTF
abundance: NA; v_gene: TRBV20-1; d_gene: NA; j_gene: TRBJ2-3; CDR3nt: TGCAGTGCTAGAGTTCTGGGCTCCGGCACAGATACGCAGTATTTT; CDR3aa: CSARVLGSGTDTQYF
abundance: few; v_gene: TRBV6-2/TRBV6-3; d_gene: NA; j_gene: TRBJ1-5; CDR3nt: TGTGCCAGCATCGAGCATCCGGGGCAGCCCCAGCATTTT; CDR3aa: CASIEHPGQPQHF
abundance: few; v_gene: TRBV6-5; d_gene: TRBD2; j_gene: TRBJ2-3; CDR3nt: TGTGCCAGCAGTCCCCGGAGGCGGGAGGTTGGAGATACGCAGTATTTT; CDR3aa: CASSPRRREVGDTQYF
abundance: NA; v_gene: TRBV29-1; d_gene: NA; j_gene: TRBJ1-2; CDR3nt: TGCAGCACCTCAGACGGATATGGCTACACCTTC; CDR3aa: CSTSDGYGYTF
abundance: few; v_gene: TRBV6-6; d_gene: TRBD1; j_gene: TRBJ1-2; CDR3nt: TGTGCCAGCAGACCGAACAGGGGTGGCTACACCTTC; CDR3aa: CASRPNRGGYTF
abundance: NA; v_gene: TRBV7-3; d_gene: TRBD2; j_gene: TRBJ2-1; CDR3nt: TGTGCCAGCAGCCTAAGTTCCAGGTGGGGGGGTGTGGATGAGCAGTTCTTC; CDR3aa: CASSLSSRWGGVDEQFF
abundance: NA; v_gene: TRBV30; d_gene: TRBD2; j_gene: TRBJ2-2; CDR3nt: TGTGCCTGGAGAATTGTCGGTAGCGGGAGTAATGGGGAGCTGTTTTTT; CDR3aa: CAWRIVGSGSNGELFF
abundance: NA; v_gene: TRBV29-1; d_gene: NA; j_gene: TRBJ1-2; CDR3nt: TGCAGCGTTGAAGATGGGGACAAGAACTATGGCTACACCTTC; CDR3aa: CSVEDGDKNYGYTF
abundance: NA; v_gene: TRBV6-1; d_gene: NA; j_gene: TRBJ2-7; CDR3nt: TGTGCCAGCAGTGCCCGACGGGGGACCGCAACTTACGAGCAGTACTTC; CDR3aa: CASSARRGTATYEQYF
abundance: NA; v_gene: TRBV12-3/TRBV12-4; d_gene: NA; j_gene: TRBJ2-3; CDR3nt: TGTGCCAGCAGTTTAGATGTACGGGGGAGCGCAGATACGCAGTATTTT; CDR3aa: CASSLDVRGSADTQYF
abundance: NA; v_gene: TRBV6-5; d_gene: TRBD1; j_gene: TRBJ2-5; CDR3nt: TGTGCCAGCAGTAAGGACGGGACAGTCCCCAGGACCCAGTACTTC; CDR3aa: CASSKDGTVPRTQYF
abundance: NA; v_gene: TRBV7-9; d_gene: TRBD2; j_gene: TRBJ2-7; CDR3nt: TGTGCCAACAGCCCTAAAGGGACCGGGGGGGACGAGCAGTACTTC; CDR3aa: CANSPKGTGGDEQYF
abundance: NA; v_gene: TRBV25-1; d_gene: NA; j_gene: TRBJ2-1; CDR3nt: TGTGCCAGCAGTGAGACTAAACCCCCAAAAATCTATGAGCAGTTCTTC; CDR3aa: CASSETKPPKIYEQFF
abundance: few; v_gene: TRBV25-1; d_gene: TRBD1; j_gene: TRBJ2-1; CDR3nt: TGTGCCAGCAGTGAATGGACATCGGACAGGCGTGGTGAGCAGTTCTTC; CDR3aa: CASSEWTSDRRGEQFF